This T cell receptor (beta chain) was obtained from a study of T-cell reconstitution after alpha-beta-depleted transplantation in children. Unique molecular identifiers were used to barcode this TCRbeta library. TCRdb re-called the PCR reads through MiXCR, storing one row per CDR3 protein. Of more than 550,000 distinct CDR3 sequences listed, roughly 10% are singletons. The germline gives CDR1 MNHEY, CDR2 SVGAGI. This CDR3 spans 14 amino acids. Deletions cut 8 bases from V and 3 bases from J, with 16 bases between. This clonotype was recorded at least ten times. This sample comprised PBMCs from the stem cell graft donor, obtained from the stem cell graft. This sequence joins TRBV6-5 and TRBJ2-5; the D gene is possibly TRBD2 (6 bases). The TCR originated in a human donor who donated a stem cell graft to a child with acute myeloid leukemia. CDR3 in amino acids: CASGSGWGKETQYF. The CDR3 coding sequence is TGTGCCAGCGGTAGCGGTTGGGGGAAAGAGACCCAGTACTTC.